Presented here are 27 T cell receptor beta chains from one specimen sequenced in a study of a mutant IDH1 vaccine in newly diagnosed glioma. Assay: immunoSEQ multiplex PCR; the TCRdb copy retains only in-frame clones and omits some. The table lists tens of thousands of clones, around 78% of them singletons, with 9.5% to 15% in the top ten. Time point indicated: week 35, safety follow-up. What each vaccine dose contained was 300 ug of mutant IDH1 20-mer peptide, accompanied by topical imiquimod. No antigen is known for these receptors. The source was PBMCs, collected from a glioma patient whose treatment included an IDH1 peptide vaccine. These receptors were obtained from a man in his forties with glioma.

The CDR3 loop reads CASFPTGGNYGYTF. The CDR3 DNA sequence: TGTGCCAGCTTCCCGACAGGGGGTAACTATGGCTACACCTTC. V and J are TRBV18 and TRBJ1-2; 9 nucleotides line up with TRBD1. Germline V CDR1 and CDR2: KGHSH, LQKENI. The CDR3 covers 14 residues. The V gene end was trimmed by 7 bases and the J gene end by 1 base; junction bases not matched to a gene: 4.

This chain links TRBV27 with TRBJ1-4; 7 bases are a match to TRBD1. Trimming took 5 bases from V and 5 from J; bases not matched to a gene: 5. Germline V gene lookup returns CDR1 MNHEY and CDR2 SMNVEV (reference sequence). The CDR3 runs to 14 residues. CDR3: CASSRQGQNEKLFF. CDR3 nucleotide sequence: TGTGCCAGCAGTCGACAGGGACAGAATGAAAAACTGTTTTTT. The full variable domain, with the rest looked up from reference TRBV27 and TRBJ1-4, is EAQVTQNPRYLITVTGKKLTVTCSQNMNHEYMSWYRQDPGLGLRQIYYSMNVEVTDKGDVPEGYKVSRKEKRNFPLILESPSPNQTSLYFCASSRQGQNEKLFFGSGTQLSVL.

This clone was detected only a few times. The V and J genes are TRBV18 and TRBJ1-2; the D gene is possibly TRBD1 (5 bases). Germline CDR1 and CDR2: KGHSH and LQKENI. The CDR3 sequence is 15 residues long. Trimming left V 5 bases short and J 8 bases short, with 21 bases between. The CDR3 spells CASSVSERPGQGYTF. CDR3 DNA sequence: TGTGCCAGCTCAGTCTCTGAGCGCCCAGGGCAGGGCTACACCTTC. Together with reference TRBV18 and TRBJ1-2, the CDR3 gives the full variable domain: NAGVMQNPRHLVRRRGQEARLRCSPMKGHSHVYWYRQLPEEGLKFMVYLQKENIIDESGMPKERFSAEFPKEGPSILRIQQVVRGDSAAYFCASSVSERPGQGYTFGSGTRLTVV.

The chain joins TRBV28 to TRBJ2-1; 10 nucleotides line up with TRBD2. V dropped 6 bases and J dropped 7; count of bases not matched to a gene: 15. The CDR3 extends over 17 amino acids. The germline V gene encodes CDR1 MDHEN and CDR2 SYDVKM. In nucleotides, the CDR3 is TGTGCCAGCAGATCACTAGCGGGGAGCCCGCGGGGGAATGAGCAGTTCTTC. This gives the protein CASRSLAGSPRGNEQFF.

This clone was counted once. The chain carries TRBV29-1 and TRBJ2-1; no firm D call. Germline CDR1 reads SQVTM; CDR2 reads ANQGSEA. This CDR3 has 12 residues. Trimming took off 7 bases at V and 3 bases at J, with 10 bases between the two ends. CDR3 DNA sequence: TGCAGCGCAGACCTGGACTACAATGAGCAGTTCTTC. Translating it yields CSADLDYNEQFF.

The rearrangement uses TRBV7-8 and TRBJ2-3; 7 bases line up with TRBD2. The trim removed 6 bases at V and 2 bases at J, leaving 11 bases unmatched. Per germline, CDR1 SGHVS and CDR2 FQNEAQ. This CDR3 is built from 16 residues. CDR3 loop: CASSPVGGRNTDTQYF. The DNA for the CDR3 is TGTGCCAGCAGTCCCGTCGGCGGGAGAAACACAGATACGCAGTATTTT.

CDR3 region: CASSVPNTGELFF. The DNA of the CDR3 is TGTGCCAGCAGCGTTCCGAACACCGGGGAGCTGTTTTTT. This rearrangement joins TRBV9 to TRBJ2-2, with D uncertain. This CDR3 contains 13 residues. V lost 2 bases and J lost 0, with 2 bases in between. Germline lookup yields CDR1 SGDLS and CDR2 YYNGEE.

The V call is TRBV7-6, the J call TRBJ2-2; no firm D call. The CDR3 totals 15 residues. Germline V lookup: CDR1 SGHVS, CDR2 FNYEAQ. V was pared by 7 bases and J by 1 base, with 13 bases between. The CDR3 bases are TGTGCCAGCAACGTGGTCGGCGAGAACACCGGGGAGCTGTTTTTT. Its translation: CASNVVGENTGELFF.

The chain carries TRBV6-5 and TRBJ1-2; D remains unclear. V lost 6 bases and J lost 4, with 15 bases in between. The length of the CDR3 is 14 residues. Looked up from germline, CDR1 is MNHEY and CDR2 is SVGAGI. The CDR3 DNA is TGTGCCAGCAGCCCAAGGAGGCAACGCTATGGCTACACCTTC. It encodes CASSPRRQRYGYTF.

This clone has only a few counts. The rearrangement uses TRBV5-1 and TRBJ1-1; D uncertain. Germline V CDR1 and CDR2: SGHRS, YFSETQ. This CDR3 spans 14 amino acids. Trimming shortened V by 0 bases and J by 5 bases, and 11 bases separated the two germline ends. CDR3 nucleotide sequence: TGCGCCAGCAGCTTGGGGTGGGCTGAAACTGAAGCTTTCTTT. Its translation: CASSLGWAETEAFF.

V usage is TRBV6-5 and J usage is TRBJ2-5; 11 bases agree with TRBD2. In germline, CDR1 is MNHEY, CDR2 SVGAGI. CDR3 length: 15 amino acids. The trim removed 4 bases at V and 2 bases at J, leaving 3 bases unmatched. The CDR3 is CASSLTSGAQETQYF. CDR3 DNA sequence: TGTGCCAGCAGTTTGACTAGCGGGGCGCAAGAGACCCAGTACTTC.

The V gene is TRBV5-6, the J gene TRBJ1-1; unclear D gene. Trimming left V 1 base short and J 3 bases short, with 7 bases between. This CDR3 has 13 amino acids. Germline CDR1 reads SGHDT; CDR2 reads YYEEEE. CDR3 in amino acids: CASSLMGYTEAFF. DNA of the CDR3: TGTGCCAGCAGCTTGATGGGGTACACTGAAGCTTTCTTT.

The rearrangement joins TRBV7-2 to TRBJ2-1, with TRBD2 matching 8 bases. V lost 6 bases to trimming and J lost 4 bases; unmatched junction nucleotides: 5. CDR3 length: 14 residues. Germline V gives CDR1 SGHTA, CDR2 FQGNSA. CDR3 in amino acids: CASRGASGYNEQFF. The DNA for the CDR3 is TGTGCCAGCAGGGGGGCTAGCGGGTACAATGAGCAGTTCTTC.

The chain couples TRBV4-2 to TRBJ1-1, with D hard to call. The CDR3 has 14 residues. V was clipped by 0 bases and J by 1 base, with 6 bases between them. Germline V lookup: CDR1 LGHNA, CDR2 YNFKEQ. The CDR3, as DNA: TGTGCCAGCAGCCAAGAAAGCCGGAACACTGAAGCTTTCTTT. It yields the protein CASSQESRNTEAFF.

The chain links TRBV5-6 to TRBJ2-2; no reliable D call. CDR3 length equals 13 residues. The V gene lost 0 bases and the J gene lost 6 bases, with 6 bases spanning the gap. Germline CDR1 SGHDT, CDR2 YYEEEE. CDR3 in amino acids: CASSLGPPGELFF. CDR3 sequence (DNA): TGTGCCAGCAGCTTGGGTCCACCCGGGGAGCTGTTTTTT.

This rearrangement joins TRBV11-3 to TRBJ2-4; TRBD2 aligns across 8 bases. CDR1 and CDR2 from the germline V gene are SGHNT and YENEEA. This CDR3 is 17 amino acids long. Germline trimming cut 0 bases from V and 6 bases from J; bases unmatched to any gene: 10. CDR3 protein: CASSLDPTGGPVNIQYF. The CDR3 DNA is TGTGCCAGCAGCTTAGATCCCACGGGAGGGCCCGTAAACATTCAGTACTTC.

The chain is built from TRBV5-6 and TRBJ1-1; a weak D match, TRBD1 (6 bases). Trimming took 7 bases from V and 11 from J, leaving 27 bases between them. Per germline, CDR1 SGHDT and CDR2 YYEEEE. CDR3 length: 15 amino acids. The CDR3 here is CASSKLAGAGERAFF. CDR3 in DNA: TGTGCCAGCTCTAAGTTGGCAGGGGCCGGGGAGAGGGCTTTCTTT.

CDR3 bases: TGTGCCAGCAGCGTTAGCGGTCAGGGGAATACGCAGTATTTT. Translated: CASSVSGQGNTQYF. This sequence joins TRBV7-9 and TRBJ2-3; D is tentatively TRBD1 or TRBD2 (6 bases each). Per the germline V gene, CDR1 is SEHNR and CDR2 is FQNEAQ (reference sequence). Trimming cost V 5 bases and J 7 bases, with 16 bases left between them. The CDR3 extends over 14 amino acids.

V gene TRBV6-5 combines with J gene TRBJ2-5; a possible D gene is TRBD2 (5 bases). The V gene lost 6 bases and the J gene lost 5 bases, with 13 bases spanning the gap. The V gene's germline CDR1 is MNHEY and CDR2 SVGAGI. CDR3 size: 13 residues. For the CDR3, the DNA is TGTGCCAGCAGGGATCAGAGAGGGGAGACCCAGTACTTC. Translated: CASRDQRGETQYF.

The chain joins TRBV19 to TRBJ2-1; the match to TRBD2 covers 8 bases. This CDR3 has 15 amino acids. The V gene's germline CDR1 is LNHDA and CDR2 SQIVND (reference sequence). Losses at the gene ends were 1 base for V and 6 bases for J; bases not matched to a gene: 5. CDR3 nucleotides: TGTGCCAGTAGTATAGCGGGAGGGCCTATCAATGAGCAGTTCTTC. Its protein product is CASSIAGGPINEQFF.

J is TRBJ1-1 and V is TRBV6-5; tentatively, D is TRBD1 (5 bases). V was cut by 6 bases and J by 3 bases, with 11 bases left in between. The CDR3 is 13 residues long. Germline assignment: CDR1 MNHEY and CDR2 SVGAGI. CDR3 nucleotide sequence: TGTGCCAGCAGCAGGGTTCGGGACACTGAAGCTTTCTTT. Its translation is CASSRVRDTEAFF.

The chain uses TRBV6-6 and TRBJ2-1, with D maybe TRBD1 (6 bases). The CDR3 extends over 15 amino acids. V was trimmed by 4 bases and J by 6 bases, leaving 16 bases between them. The germline gives CDR1 MNHNY, CDR2 SVGAGI (reference sequence). The CDR3 DNA is TGTGCCAGCAGTTGGACGACAGGTACCGCCAATGAGCAGTTCTTC. This sequence encodes CASSWTTGTANEQFF.

The chain couples TRBV4-1 to TRBJ2-5; D remains ambiguous. Germline assignment: CDR1 MGHRA and CDR2 YSYEKL. V lost 5 bases, J lost 5 bases, and 12 bases lay in between. The CDR3 runs 13 residues. The CDR3 DNA reads as TGCGCCAGCAGCTTGACATTGGGGGAGACCCAGTACTTC. Residues: CASSLTLGETQYF.

This clone was found a few times. The rearrangement joins TRBV10-2 to TRBJ2-1, with D perhaps TRBD2 (7 bases). V dropped 8 bases and J dropped 6 bases, with 17 bases sitting between them. This CDR3 contains 14 residues. Germline V lookup: CDR1 WSHSY, CDR2 SAAADI. This chain's CDR3 is CASLPPGGLNEQFF. DNA for the CDR3: TGCGCCAGCCTTCCCCCCGGGGGGCTCAATGAGCAGTTCTTC.

The V and J genes are TRBV7-9 and TRBJ1-3; tentatively, D is TRBD1 (6 bases). This CDR3 comprises 15 residues. Germline V gene lookup returns CDR1 SEHNR and CDR2 FQNEAQ (reference sequence). Trimming took off 5 bases at V and 3 bases at J, with 14 bases between the two ends. The CDR3 sequence is CASSVGGGFGNTIYF. Written as DNA, the CDR3 is TGTGCCAGCAGCGTCGGAGGGGGGTTTGGAAACACCATATATTTT.

CDR3 loop: CATSRDVSKSEQFF. The CDR3 DNA follows: TGTGCCACCAGCAGAGATGTATCCAAGAGTGAGCAGTTCTTC. The chain recombines TRBV15 with TRBJ2-1; no firm D call. V lost 0 bases and J 9 bases, leaving 12 bases between the germline ends. Germline V CDR1 and CDR2: LNHNV, YYDKDF (reference sequence). The CDR3 covers 14 residues.

The chain joins TRBV18 to TRBJ1-4, with 9 bases lining up with TRBD1. This CDR3 contains 14 residues. V was clipped by 5 bases and J by 8 bases; unmatched bases: 6. The germline V gene has CDR1 KGHSH and CDR2 LQKENI. The CDR3 sequence is CASSLQGAREKLFF. The CDR3 nucleotides read TGTGCCAGCTCATTACAGGGGGCGCGGGAAAAACTGTTTTTT.